The 20 T cell receptor beta chains below were found in one sample sequenced in a study of blood T cell repertoires in COVID-19. Sequencing used immunoSEQ multiplex PCR; TCRdb keeps in-frame clones, though not all of them. The sample lists about 250,000 clones; 88% were seen once. Sequences were obtained from PBMCs or T cells enriched from blood (not recorded which). Receptors originate from a woman aged 45-65 years who had recovered from COVID-19.

This sequence joins TRBV5-6 and TRBJ2-3, with D possibly TRBD2 on 5 matching bases. CDR3 length: 16 residues. The ends were cut back, 4 bases at V and 0 bases at J, with 15 bases in the middle. CDR1 SGHDT and CDR2 YYEEEE come from the germline V gene. In nucleotides, the CDR3 is TGTGCCAGCAGCGCGAGGTATAGGACTAGCACAGATACGCAGTATTTT. The encoded protein is CASSARYRTSTDTQYF.

The V and J genes are TRBV7-3 and TRBJ2-2, with TRBD2 matching 8 bases. The germline CDR1 and CDR2 sequences are SGHTA and FQGTGA. This CDR3 has 15 residues. The V gene end was trimmed by 1 base and the J gene end by 7 bases; junction bases not matched to a gene: 5. CDR3 residues: CASSLIAGSIGELFF. The DNA for the CDR3 is TGTGCCAGCAGCTTAATAGCGGGAAGTATCGGGGAGCTGTTTTTT.

This clone was seen just once. V usage is TRBV4-2 and J usage is TRBJ2-1; 8 bases fit TRBD1. This CDR3 contains 16 residues. Germline V gene lookup returns CDR1 LGHNA and CDR2 YNFKEQ. The V gene end was trimmed by 3 bases and the J gene end by 7 bases; junction bases not matched to a gene: 11. This chain's CDR3 is CASSQGDRTFGNEQFF. CDR3 nucleotide sequence: TGTGCCAGCAGCCAGGGGGACAGGACCTTTGGGAATGAGCAGTTCTTC.

This sequence joins TRBV19 and TRBJ2-1, with D possibly TRBD2 on 5 matching bases. The germline V gene has CDR1 LNHDA and CDR2 SQIVND (reference sequence). This CDR3 has 12 residues. The V end was cut by 4 bases, the J end by 7 bases, with 8 bases between. CDR3 sequence: CASSNRENEQFF. Here the CDR3 DNA reads TGTGCCAGTAGTAACCGGGAAAATGAGCAGTTCTTC.

This sequence joins TRBV6-2 or TRBV6-3 and TRBJ1-6, with TRBD1 identical over 7 bases. The CDR3 contains 14 residues. CDR1 is MNHEY, CDR2 SVGEGT, per germline. V gave up 5 bases and J gave up 7 bases; unmatched junction bases: 5. CDR3 amino acids: CASSKTGNNSPLHF. CDR3 nucleotide sequence: TGTGCCAGCAGTAAGACAGGGAACAATTCACCCCTCCACTTT.

This clone was picked up one time. The chain uses TRBV19 and TRBJ1-5; possible D gene TRBD1, 5 bases. This CDR3 contains 16 residues. Trimming removed 5 bases at V and 5 bases at J, with 19 bases between. Germline CDR1 LNHDA, CDR2 SQIVND (reference sequence). The DNA for the CDR3 is TGTGCCAGTAGTTATTTTGCAGGGCCCGCCGATCAGCCCCAGCATTTT. Residues: CASSYFAGPADQPQHF.

The rearrangement links TRBV28 to TRBJ1-2; D is ambiguous. The V end lost 3 bases, the J end lost 3 bases, and 11 bases lay between the germline ends. Germline V CDR1 and CDR2: MDHEN, SYDVKM. This CDR3 is built from 14 residues. CDR3 bases: TGTGCCAGCAGTTTCCCAGTTAGCGACTATGGCTACACCTTC. Its protein product is CASSFPVSDYGYTF.

This chain links TRBV3-1 (or the pseudogene TRBV3-2) with TRBJ1-4; 7 bases match TRBD1. Germline V gene data show CDR1 as LGHDT and CDR2 as YNNKEL (reference sequence). The V and J ends lost 5 bases and 8 bases, in that order; junction bases with no gene match: 11. This CDR3 has 15 residues. Written as DNA, the CDR3 is TGTGCCAGCAGCGGACGACAGGGATTGGAGGAAAAACTGTTTTTT. Its translation: CASSGRQGLEEKLFF.

The chain carries TRBV12-3 or TRBV12-4 and TRBJ1-5; D is uncertain. Trimming cost V 1 base and J 5 bases, with 6 bases left between them. The CDR3 loop spans 13 amino acids. For the CDR3, the DNA is TGTGCCAGCAGTTTAGTCAGCGATCAGCCCCAGCATTTT. As protein: CASSLVSDQPQHF.

The gene calls are TRBV19 and TRBJ1-2, with TRBD1 as a possible D gene (6 bases). V dropped 3 bases and J dropped 8 bases, with 10 bases sitting between them. The CDR3 is made up of 12 amino acids. Looked up from germline, CDR1 is LNHDA and CDR2 is SQIVND (reference sequence). The CDR3 DNA is TGTGCCAGTAGTATTGCGGGGGGCGGCTACACCTTC. Translation: CASSIAGGGYTF.

This chain links TRBV6-2 or TRBV6-3 with TRBJ2-5; 11 nucleotides align to TRBD2. CDR1 MNHEY and CDR2 SVGEGT come from the germline V gene. V lost 1 base, J lost 5 bases, and 3 bases stayed unmatched. There are 15 residues in the CDR3. CDR3 loop: CASSYLAGGMETQYF. The CDR3 coding sequence is TGTGCCAGCAGTTACTTAGCGGGAGGGATGGAGACCCAGTACTTC.

This chain connects TRBV9 to TRBJ2-1; D not resolved. V dropped 0 bases and J dropped 3 bases, with 7 bases sitting between them. The CDR3 extends over 14 amino acids. Germline V lookup: CDR1 SGDLS, CDR2 YYNGEE. As DNA, the CDR3 is TGTGCCAGCAGCGTAGATCCCCTCTACAATGAGCAGTTCTTC. This encodes CASSVDPLYNEQFF.

The J gene is TRBJ2-2, the V gene TRBV13; D possibly corresponds to TRBD2 (5 bases). The ends were cut back, 8 bases at V and 0 bases at J, with 13 bases in the middle. This CDR3 comprises 15 residues. The germline gives CDR1 PRHDT, CDR2 FYEKMQ (reference sequence). The CDR3 nucleotides read TGTGCCAGCGGTCGAGGGAGTACGAACACCGGGGAGCTGTTTTTT. The encoded protein is CASGRGSTNTGELFF.

The CDR3 region is CASSFAVNYEQYF. CDR3 in DNA: TGTGCCAGCAGCTTCGCGGTGAACTACGAGCAGTACTTC. The V and J genes are TRBV5-5 and TRBJ2-7; D gene uncertain. CDR1 and CDR2 from the germline V gene are SGHKS and YYEKEE (reference sequence). V was trimmed by 2 bases and J by 3 bases, leaving 9 bases between them. The CDR3 is 13 amino acids.

This clone was observed a few times. The V and J genes are TRBV4-2 and TRBJ2-1, with a possible D match to TRBD1 (5 bases). Germline lookup yields CDR1 LGHNA and CDR2 YNFKEQ. The CDR3 covers 16 residues. V dropped 1 base and J dropped 1 base, with 11 bases sitting between them. This CDR3 reads CASSQGTGDSYNEQFF. The DNA of the CDR3 is TGTGCCAGCAGCCAAGGAACAGGAGATTCCTACAATGAGCAGTTCTTC.

The chain recombines TRBV27 with TRBJ2-5; TRBD2 is a possible D gene (6 bases). This CDR3 is built from 12 residues. The germline gives CDR1 MNHEY, CDR2 SMNVEV (reference sequence). V lost 10 bases and J 4 bases, leaving 13 bases between the germline ends. The CDR3 nucleotides read TGTGCCACCTCTGGGCGGGGAGAGACCCAGTACTTC. Protein: CATSGRGETQYF.

The chain has TRBV18 and TRBJ1-1, with 7 bases matching TRBD1. The CDR3 length is 15 residues. CDR1 and CDR2 from the germline V gene are KGHSH and LQKENI. J was trimmed by 3 bases and V by 6 bases; bases with no gene match: 10. CDR3 in amino acids: CASSFTTGTDTEAFF. The DNA of the CDR3 is TGTGCCAGCTCCTTTACGACAGGGACGGACACTGAAGCTTTCTTT. Looking up the rest from reference TRBV18 and TRBJ1-1 gives the full variable domain: NAGVMQNPRHLVRRRGQEARLRCSPMKGHSHVYWYRQLPEEGLKFMVYLQKENIIDESGMPKERFSAEFPKEGPSILRIQQVVRGDSAAYFCASSFTTGTDTEAFFGQGTRLTVV.

The chain uses TRBV28 and TRBJ2-4; TRBD1 matches 10 bases. The V gene's germline CDR1 is MDHEN and CDR2 SYDVKM. This CDR3 is 17 amino acids long. V dropped 4 bases and J dropped 8; count of bases not matched to a gene: 14. The CDR3 reads CASSSSGQGFIRDIQYF. In DNA form, the CDR3 reads TGTGCCAGCAGTTCCTCGGGACAGGGGTTCATTCGGGACATTCAGTACTTC.

This clone was counted between two and nine times. V and J are TRBV3-1 (or the pseudogene TRBV3-2) and TRBJ1-4; 10 positions agree with TRBD1. Germline V gene data show CDR1 as LGHDT and CDR2 as YNNKEL (reference sequence). Trimming at V came to 4 bases and at J to 6 bases, leaving 5 bases not matched to a gene. This CDR3 is built from 15 residues. CDR3 loop: CASSPRGQGHEKLFF. The CDR3 DNA sequence: TGTGCCAGCAGCCCCCGGGGACAGGGGCATGAAAAACTGTTTTTT.

This clone was picked up a small number of times. This chain uses TRBV11-2 with TRBJ2-7, with D tentatively TRBD2 (5 bases). The CDR3 sequence is 14 residues long. Germline assignment: CDR1 SGHAT and CDR2 FQNNGV. V was trimmed by 7 bases and J by 1 base, leaving 14 bases between them. CDR3 DNA sequence: TGTGCCAGCAACCCCCTGCGGACTTCCTACGAGCAGTACTTC. It codes for CASNPLRTSYEQYF.